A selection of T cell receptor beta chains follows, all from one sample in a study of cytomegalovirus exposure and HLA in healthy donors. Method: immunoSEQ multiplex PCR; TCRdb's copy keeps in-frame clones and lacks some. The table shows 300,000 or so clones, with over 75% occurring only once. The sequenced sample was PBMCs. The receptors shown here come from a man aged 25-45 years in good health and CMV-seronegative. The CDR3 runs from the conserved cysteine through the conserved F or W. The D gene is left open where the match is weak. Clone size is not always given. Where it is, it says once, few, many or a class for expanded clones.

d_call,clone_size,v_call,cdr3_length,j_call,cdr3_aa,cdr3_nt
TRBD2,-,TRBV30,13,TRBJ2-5,CAWVAGGQETQYF,TGTGCCTGGGTAGCGGGGGGGCAAGAGACCCAGTACTTC
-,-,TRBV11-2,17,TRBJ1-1,CASSHFQGTTMNTEAFF,TGTGCCAGCAGCCATTTTCAGGGGACTACCATGAACACTGAAGCTTTCTTT
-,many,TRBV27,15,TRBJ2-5,CASSHTGLQQETQYF,TGTGCCAGCAGCCATACGGGACTCCAGCAAGAGACCCAGTACTTC
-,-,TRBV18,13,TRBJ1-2,CASSPDTNYGYTF,TGTGCCAGCTCACCGGACACGAACTATGGCTACACCTTC
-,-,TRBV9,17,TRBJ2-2,CASSVAELSVTTGELFF,TGTGCCAGCAGCGTAGCGGAGCTTTCAGTGACCACCGGGGAGCTGTTTTTT
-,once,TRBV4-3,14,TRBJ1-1,CASSQVDRKSEAFF,TGCGCCAGCAGCCAAGTCGACAGGAAATCTGAAGCTTTCTTT
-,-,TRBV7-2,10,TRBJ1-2,CASGEYGYTF,TGTGCCAGCGGAGAATATGGCTACACCTTC
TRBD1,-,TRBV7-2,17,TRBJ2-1,CASSLVGTGGRYNEQFF,TGTGCCAGCAGCTTAGTTGGGACAGGGGGTAGGTACAATGAGCAGTTCTTC
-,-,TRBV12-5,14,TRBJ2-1,CASGSPDNYNEQFF,TGTGCTAGTGGTTCGCCTGACAACTACAATGAGCAGTTCTTC
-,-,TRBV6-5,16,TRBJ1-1,CASSYSIVRLNTEAFF,TGTGCCAGCAGTTACTCGATTGTCAGATTGAACACTGAAGCTTTCTTT
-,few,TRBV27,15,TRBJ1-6,CASSHPVSRDSPLHF,TGTGCCAGCAGCCACCCGGTCAGCCGGGATTCACCCCTCCACTTT
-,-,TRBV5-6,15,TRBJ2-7,CASSFLSGRGYEQYF,TGTGCCAGCAGCTTCCTATCCGGACGGGGCTACGAGCAGTACTTC
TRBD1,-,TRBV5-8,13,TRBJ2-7,CASSRDRANEQYF,TGTGCCAGCAGCCGCGACAGGGCCAACGAGCAGTACTTC
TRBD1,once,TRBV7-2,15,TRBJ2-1,CASSSGQGPYNEQFF,TGTGCCAGCAGCTCCGGACAGGGACCCTACAATGAGCAGTTCTTC
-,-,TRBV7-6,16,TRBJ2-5,CASSLDPTGSQETQYF,TGTGCCAGCAGCTTAGACCCTACGGGGAGCCAAGAGACCCAGTACTTC
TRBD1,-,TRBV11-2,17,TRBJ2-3,CASSPKLRGLGTDTQYF,TGTGCCAGCAGCCCTAAATTGAGGGGGCTGGGCACAGATACGCAGTATTTT